This entry lists 14 T cell receptor delta chains sequenced from one sample in a study of delta chains in infants with herpesvirus infections. Gamma-chain- and delta-chain-specific primers converted PBMC RNA into TCR cDNA. TCRdb processed the RT-PCR reads again with the CATT caller. The table lists just under 1,500 delta-chain clones, roughly 30% of them singletons. The specimen comprised peripheral blood, sampled at time point 1 of longitudinal follow-up. Receptor source: a human donor who was a Ugandan infant, either HIV-exposed or HIV-unexposed (not recorded which).

Only a few counts were recorded for this clone. The chain uses TRDV1 and TRDJ2; D is possibly TRDD3 (5 bases). Between the trimmed V and J ends, which lost 4 bases and 4 bases, there was a span of 16 bases. This CDR3 contains 16 residues. CDR1 is TSWWSYY, CDR2 QGS, per germline. In DNA form, the CDR3 reads TGTGCTCTTGGGGGGTCGTATTGGGGTTCGACAGCACAACTCTTCTTT. Translated: CALGGSYWGSTAQLFF.

This clone has just a few counts. V and J are TRDV2 and TRDJ1; 8 nucleotides agree with TRDD3. Germline values: CDR1 GEAIGNYY, CDR2 EKD. With 1 base clipped from V and 1 base from J, the junction kept 22 bases outside the gene matches. The CDR3 is 21 amino acids. The CDR3 sequence: CACDTLLGAPTVLDITDKLIF. CDR3 DNA: TGTGCCTGTGACACTCTACTGGGGGCTCCTACAGTCCTTGATATCACCGATAAACTCATCTTT.

The chain combines TRDV1 with TRDJ1; 13 bases map to TRDD3. Trimming at V came to 0 bases and at J to 6 bases, leaving 25 bases not matched to a gene. The germline CDR1 and CDR2 sequences are TSWWSYY and QGS. The CDR3 spans 23 residues. The CDR3 DNA is TGTGCTCTTGGGGAACTCTTTGACTTCCTACCGGTACTGGGGGATACGCTAGAGTATAAACTCATCTTT. This codes for CALGELFDFLPVLGDTLEYKLIF.

The chain is built from TRDV1 and TRDJ1, with TRDD3 identical over 8 bases. Losses at the gene ends were 3 bases for V and 3 bases for J; bases not matched to a gene: 6. CDR1 is TSWWSYY and CDR2 is QGS in the germline V gene. This CDR3 spans 15 amino acids. This chain's CDR3 is CALGDLAGGPDKLIF. CDR3 sequence (DNA): TGTGCTCTTGGGGACCTTGCTGGGGGACCCGATAAACTCATCTTT.

The rearrangement uses TRDV1 and TRDJ1; 11 nucleotides line up with TRDD3. The CDR3 runs 23 residues. With 6 bases clipped from V and 0 bases from J, the junction kept 27 bases outside the gene matches. Germline V lookup: CDR1 TSWWSYY, CDR2 QGS. In nucleotides, the CDR3 is TGTGCTCTTGGCCCGCACCGGGGCCCGCTGGGGGATACACGCGGAATGTACACCGATAAACTCATCTTT. It codes for CALGPHRGPLGDTRGMYTDKLIF.

The V and J genes are TRDV1 and TRDJ2; the match to TRDD3 covers 12 bases. CDR3 length: 22 amino acids. Germline V gene data show CDR1 as TSWWSYY and CDR2 as QGS. J lost 3 bases, V lost 6 bases, and 23 bases had no gene match. CDR3 coding DNA: TGTGCTCTTGGTTTTCCCCGAGACGGCGGTACTGGGGGATACTCCCTGACAGCACAACTCTTCTTT. Translated, it gives CALGFPRDGGTGGYSLTAQLFF.

Relative to its sample, this clone is large. The CDR3 region has the DNA TGTGCTTATTCCCCGCCTCACTCCTTGGACGGGGATCGGGGCCTTAAACTCATCTTT. Its protein product is CAYSPPHSLDGDRGLKLIF. The chain is built from TRAV38-2/DV8 and TRDJ1; maybe TRDD3 (6 bases). Trimming removed 7 bases at V and 7 bases at J, with 35 bases between. The CDR3 runs 19 residues. CDR1 TSESDYY and CDR2 QEAYKQQN come from the germline V gene.

The V call is TRDV2, the J call TRDJ3, with 11 bases aligning to TRDD3. This CDR3 region has 18 residues. J was trimmed by 0 bases and V by 2 bases; bases with no gene match: 2. CDR1 is GEAIGNYY and CDR2 is EKD in the germline V gene. CDR3 in DNA: TGTGCCTGTGACAATACTGGGGGATACTCCTGGGACACCCGACAGATGTTTTTC. Translation gives CACDNTGGYSWDTRQMFF.

The gene calls are TRAV38-2/DV8 and TRDJ1; 7 bases fit TRDD3. V shed 1 base, J shed 0 bases, and the junction held 27 bases outside the gene matches. The length of the CDR3 is 23 residues. Germline assignment: CDR1 TSESDYY and CDR2 QEAYKQQN. The CDR3 nucleotides read TGTGCTTATAGGAGCCATTACTACGAACAGACAGGTTGTACTGGGGACGACACCGATAAACTCATCTTT. Its translation is CAYRSHYYEQTGCTGDDTDKLIF.

This clone was seen a handful of times. J is TRDJ1 and V is TRDV1, with D possibly TRDD3 on 7 matching bases. CDR3 size: 22 residues. V lost 3 bases, J lost 4 bases, and 36 bases lay in between. CDR1 and CDR2 from the germline V gene are TSWWSYY and QGS. CDR3: CALGDSTSLPRGIPSLIDKLIF. As DNA, the CDR3 is TGTGCTCTTGGGGACTCCACTTCCTTACCCCGGGGGATCCCCTCTCTAATCGATAAACTCATCTTT.

This clone has a single count. The V gene is TRDV1, the J gene TRDJ1; 11 bases agree with TRDD3. Trimming took 3 bases from V and 2 from J; bases not matched to a gene: 17. The germline V gene has CDR1 TSWWSYY and CDR2 QGS. The CDR3 loop spans 20 amino acids. The CDR3 sequence: CALGEPIAMVGDTRTDKLIF. CDR3 in DNA: TGTGCTCTTGGGGAGCCAATTGCTATGGTGGGGGATACGCGGACCGATAAACTCATCTTT.

This chain connects TRDV1 to TRDJ1, with 8 nucleotides matching TRDD3. The V gene end was trimmed by 0 bases and the J gene end by 3 bases; junction bases not matched to a gene: 9. The length of the CDR3 is 17 residues. Germline-derived CDR1 and CDR2 are TSWWSYY and QGS. The CDR3 bases are TGTGCTCTTGGGGAACTCCTACGAGTGGGATACGCCGATAAACTCATCTTT. Translated, it gives CALGELLRVGYADKLIF.

About this clone itself: The sample holds other DNA sequences that translate to the same CDR3. The rearrangement uses TRDV1 and TRDJ1, with D perhaps matching TRDD2 or TRDD3 (5 bases each). The V end was cut by 1 base, the J end by 3 bases, with 15 bases between. The germline CDR1 and CDR2 sequences are TSWWSYY and QGS. The length of the CDR3 is 16 residues. The CDR3 here is CALGEPYARGADKLIF. As DNA, the CDR3 is TGTGCTCTTGGGGAACCCTACGCCCGGGGGGCCGATAAACTCATCTTT.

This clone was observed once. V and J are TRDV1 and TRDJ1; 7 bases line up with TRDD2. The V and J ends lost 2 bases and 0 bases, in that order; junction bases with no gene match: 9. Germline assignment: CDR1 TSWWSYY and CDR2 QGS. This CDR3 has 17 amino acids. For the CDR3, the DNA is TGTGCTCTTGGGGAAGCCTTCCTTCGGGGGTACACCGATAAACTCATCTTT. Translation gives CALGEAFLRGYTDKLIF.